This TCR beta chain was sequenced in a study of cytomegalovirus exposure and HLA in healthy donors. Study in general: Early on, a data release was issued that held 80 million to 90 million unique TCRs from HLA-typed donors. General study findings and limits: The majority of TCR sequences were rare, yet some public TCRs appeared in many donors. The later analysis indicated that the majority of CMV-associated TCR beta chains appeared HLA-restricted. TCR beta chains numbering more than 150 were designated cytomegalovirus-associated.

Details on this clone: Its antigen remains unknown.

Primers included in the PCR were 60 Vbeta and 13 Jbeta primers. The assay was immunoSEQ multiplex PCR, and TCRdb's table has in-frame clones only and misses some. This sample has about 170,000 clones, with about two thirds found just once. Trimming took off 0 bases at V and 4 bases at J, with 8 bases between the two ends. This CDR3 spans 13 amino acids. CDR1 and CDR2 (germline): SGHRS, YFSETQ. Sequencing input: PBMCs. The receptor's source is a human donor in good health. The V and J genes are TRBV5-1 and TRBJ2-7; D remains unclear. CDR3 sequence (DNA): TGCGCCAGCAGCTTGGCCGCAGATTACGAGCAGTACTTC. It yields the protein CASSLAADYEQYF.